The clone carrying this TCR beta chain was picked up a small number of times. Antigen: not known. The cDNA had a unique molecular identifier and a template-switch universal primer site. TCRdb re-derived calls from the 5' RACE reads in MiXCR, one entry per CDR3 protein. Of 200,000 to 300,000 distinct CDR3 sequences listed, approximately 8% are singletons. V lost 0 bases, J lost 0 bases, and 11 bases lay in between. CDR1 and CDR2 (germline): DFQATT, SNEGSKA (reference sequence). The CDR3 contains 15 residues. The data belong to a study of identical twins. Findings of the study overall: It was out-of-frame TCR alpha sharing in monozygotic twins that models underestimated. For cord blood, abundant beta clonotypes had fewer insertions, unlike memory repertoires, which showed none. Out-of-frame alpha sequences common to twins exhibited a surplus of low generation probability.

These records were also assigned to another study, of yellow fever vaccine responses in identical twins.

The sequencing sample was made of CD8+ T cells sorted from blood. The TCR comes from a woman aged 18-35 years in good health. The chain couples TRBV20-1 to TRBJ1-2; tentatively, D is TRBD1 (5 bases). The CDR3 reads CSARDAGQPNYGYTF. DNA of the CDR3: TGCAGTGCTAGAGATGCGGGGCAGCCTAACTATGGCTACACCTTC.